This section outlines one TCR beta chain sequence together with its context. What it binds is unknown. Primers included in the PCR were 60 Vbeta and 13 Jbeta primers. The data were produced by immunoSEQ multiplex PCR, yet TCRdb's version contains in-frame clones alone and is incomplete. The data show 150,000 or so clones, 70% seen once. The donors gave bone marrow, and they were healthy. The data originate from a study of cytomegalovirus exposure and HLA in healthy donors. Study-wide findings and caveats: In the analysis, some V segments, TRBV6-2 and TRBV6-3 included, were excluded as indistinguishable.

V was cut by 2 bases and J by 1 base, with 10 bases left in between. Germline CDR1 reads SGHNT; CDR2 reads YYREEE (reference sequence). The CDR3 has 14 residues. The chain is built from TRBV5-4 and TRBJ2-7, with a possible D match to TRBD2 (6 bases). Sequenced: PBMCs. This clonotype was sampled from a woman aged 55-75 years in good health and CMV-seropositive. Here the CDR3 reads CASSLAGGSYEQYF. Here the CDR3 DNA reads TGTGCCAGCAGCTTAGCGGGCGGGTCCTACGAGCAGTACTTC.